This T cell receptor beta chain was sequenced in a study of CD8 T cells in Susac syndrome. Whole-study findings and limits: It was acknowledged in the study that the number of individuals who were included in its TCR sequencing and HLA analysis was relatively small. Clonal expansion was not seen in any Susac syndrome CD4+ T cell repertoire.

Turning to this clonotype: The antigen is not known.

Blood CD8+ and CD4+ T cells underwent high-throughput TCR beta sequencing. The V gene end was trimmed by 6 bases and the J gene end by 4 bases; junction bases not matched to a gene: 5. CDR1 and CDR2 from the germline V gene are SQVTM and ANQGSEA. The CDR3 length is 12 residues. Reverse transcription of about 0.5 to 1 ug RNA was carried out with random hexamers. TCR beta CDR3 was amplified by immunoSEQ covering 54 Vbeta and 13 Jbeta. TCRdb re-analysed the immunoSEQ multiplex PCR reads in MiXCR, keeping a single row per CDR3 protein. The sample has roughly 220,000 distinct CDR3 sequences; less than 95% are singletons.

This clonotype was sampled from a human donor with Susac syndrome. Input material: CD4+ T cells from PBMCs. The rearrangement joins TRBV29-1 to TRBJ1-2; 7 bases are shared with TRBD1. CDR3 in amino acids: CSVGGGPYGYTF. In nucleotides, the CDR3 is TGCAGCGTAGGGGGCGGGCCCTATGGCTACACCTTC.